These T cell receptor beta chains were read from a single sample in a study of CD8 T cells in ankylosing spondylitis. TCRdb re-derived calls from the 5' RACE reads in MiXCR, one entry per CDR3 protein. The sample comprises 250,000 or so distinct CDR3 sequences, about 24% of which are singletons, and more than 0.6% rests with the top ten. Source material: blood, either unsorted or a sorted T cell fraction (not recorded which). The receptors stem from a male donor with ankylosing spondylitis or in good health (not recorded which). Both conserved end residues are trimmed from each CDR3.

V gene: TRBV9
J gene: TRBJ2-7
CDR3 protein: ASSAGQGAIYEQY

V gene: TRBV20-1
J gene: TRBJ2-5
CDR3 protein: SARDQADPQETQY

V gene: TRBV12-3/TRBV12-4
J gene: TRBJ2-1
CDR3 protein: ASSSRRDRGYEQF

V gene: TRBV20-1
J gene: TRBJ2-7
CDR3 protein: SARDSSPKGTYEQY

V gene: TRBV10-3
J gene: TRBJ1-6
CDR3 protein: AISGGTVSSYNSPLH

V gene: TRBV2
J gene: TRBJ2-2
CDR3 protein: ASRYTNTGELF

V gene: TRBV2
J gene: TRBJ1-3
CDR3 protein: ASTMGTGRPGNTIY

V gene: TRBV3-1
J gene: TRBJ2-2
CDR3 protein: ASSHLPRGANTGELF

V gene: TRBV29-1
J gene: TRBJ2-1
CDR3 protein: SVEDPARGQVYNEQF

V gene: TRBV7-2
J gene: TRBJ1-2
CDR3 protein: ASRARTGENGYT

V gene: TRBV5-1
J gene: TRBJ2-2
CDR3 protein: ASSLAVGTGPGELF

V gene: TRBV10-3
J gene: TRBJ1-5
CDR3 protein: AISADRVQPQH

V gene: TRBV7-8
J gene: TRBJ1-5
CDR3 protein: ASSPGMGTQPQH

V gene: TRBV20-1
J gene: TRBJ2-5
CDR3 protein: SASWGGGSGTQY

V gene: TRBV6-5
J gene: TRBJ2-3
CDR3 protein: ASSYSSGAWDTQY

V gene: TRBV5-5
J gene: TRBJ2-7
CDR3 protein: ASSLALSEYYEQY

V gene: TRBV6-5
J gene: TRBJ2-2
CDR3 protein: ASSYRRDTGELF

V gene: TRBV5-4
J gene: TRBJ1-6
CDR3 protein: ASSLAARDSPLH

V gene: TRBV12-3/TRBV12-4
J gene: TRBJ2-7
CDR3 protein: ASQAGTGYHEQY

V gene: TRBV10-3
J gene: TRBJ2-7
CDR3 protein: AISERKGPTYEQY

V gene: TRBV5-6
J gene: TRBJ2-2
CDR3 protein: ASRLWGITGELF

V gene: TRBV29-1
J gene: TRBJ2-5
CDR3 protein: SVREHKNQETQY